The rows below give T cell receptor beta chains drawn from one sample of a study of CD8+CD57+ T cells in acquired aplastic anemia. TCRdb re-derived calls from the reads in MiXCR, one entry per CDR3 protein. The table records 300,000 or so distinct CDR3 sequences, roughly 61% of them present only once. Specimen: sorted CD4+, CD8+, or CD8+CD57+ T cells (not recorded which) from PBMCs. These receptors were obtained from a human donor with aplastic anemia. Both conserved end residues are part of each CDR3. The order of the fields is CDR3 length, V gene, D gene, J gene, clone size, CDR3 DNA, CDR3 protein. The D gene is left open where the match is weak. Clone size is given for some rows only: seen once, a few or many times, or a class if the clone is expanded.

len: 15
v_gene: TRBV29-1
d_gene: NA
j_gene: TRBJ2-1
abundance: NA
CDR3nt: TGCAGCGTTTCGCGCTCCAAAGGGTCCTACAATGAGCAGTTCTTC
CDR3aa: CSVSRSKGSYNEQFF

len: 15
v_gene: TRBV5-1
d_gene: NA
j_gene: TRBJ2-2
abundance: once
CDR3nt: TGCGCCAGCAGCTTGGGAGGAGGAGACACCGGGGAGCTGTTTTTT
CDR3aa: CASSLGGGDTGELFF

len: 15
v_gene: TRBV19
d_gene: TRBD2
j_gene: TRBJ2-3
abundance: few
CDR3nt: TGTGCCAGTAGCGATCTAGCGGGGGGGCCCAGGACGCAGTATTTT
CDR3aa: CASSDLAGGPRTQYF

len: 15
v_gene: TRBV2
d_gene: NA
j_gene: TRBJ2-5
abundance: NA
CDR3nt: TGTGCCAGCGGTGAAGAATCGGCGGGCGGAGAGACCCAGTACTTC
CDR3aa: CASGEESAGGETQYF

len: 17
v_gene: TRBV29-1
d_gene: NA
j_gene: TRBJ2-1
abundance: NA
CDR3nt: TGCAGCGTTGAACGGGGTAGCTTAGGACGCGGGGTCCTTGAGCAGTTCTTC
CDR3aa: CSVERGSLGRGVLEQFF

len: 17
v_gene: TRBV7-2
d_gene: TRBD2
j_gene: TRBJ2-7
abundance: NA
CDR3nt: TGTGCCAGCAGCAAACGGTACGGGACTAGCGGGAGCTACGAGCAGTACTTC
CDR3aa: CASSKRYGTSGSYEQYF

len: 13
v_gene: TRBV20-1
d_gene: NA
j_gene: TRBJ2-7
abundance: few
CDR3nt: TGCAGTGCTAGAGCGGGGGCCTCCTACGAGCAGTACTTC
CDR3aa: CSARAGASYEQYF

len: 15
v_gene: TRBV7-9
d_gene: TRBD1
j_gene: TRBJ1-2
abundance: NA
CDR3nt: TGTGCCAGCAGCTTAGGGGACAGAAAAAGCTATGGCTACACCTTC
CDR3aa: CASSLGDRKSYGYTF

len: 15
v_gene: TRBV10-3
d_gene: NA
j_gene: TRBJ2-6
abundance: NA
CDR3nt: TGTGCCATCAGTGAGTCGGGGGCTGGGGCCAACGTCCTGACTTTC
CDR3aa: CAISESGAGANVLTF

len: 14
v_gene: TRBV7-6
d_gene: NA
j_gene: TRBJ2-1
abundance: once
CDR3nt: TGTGCCAGCAGCTTAGACGCAGGGGAGAATGAGCAGTTCTTC
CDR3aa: CASSLDAGENEQFF

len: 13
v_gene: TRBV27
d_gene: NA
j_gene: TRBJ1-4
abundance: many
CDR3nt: TGTGCCAGCAGTCCTCACGGGGACGTAAAACTGTTTTTT
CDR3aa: CASSPHGDVKLFF

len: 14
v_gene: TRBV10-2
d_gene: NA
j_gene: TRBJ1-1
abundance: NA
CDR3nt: TGCGCCAGCAGAACCTCAGGGACGAACACTGAAGCTTTCTTT
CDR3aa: CASRTSGTNTEAFF

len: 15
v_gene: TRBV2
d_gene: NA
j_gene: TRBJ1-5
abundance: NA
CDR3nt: TGTGCCAGCAGTAGCGACAGAGGGAGCAATCAGCCCCAGCATTTT
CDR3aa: CASSSDRGSNQPQHF

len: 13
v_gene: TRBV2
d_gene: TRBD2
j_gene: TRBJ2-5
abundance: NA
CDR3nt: TGTGCCAGCATCGGCGGGGGCCAAGAGACCCAGTACTTC
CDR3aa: CASIGGGQETQYF

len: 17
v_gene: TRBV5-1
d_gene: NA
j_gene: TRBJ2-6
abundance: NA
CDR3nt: TGCGCCAGCAGCTTGGGGACAGTGAACACTGGGGCCAACGTCCTGACTTTC
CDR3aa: CASSLGTVNTGANVLTF